Below, 4 T cell receptor beta chains from the same sample are listed, as sequenced in a study of prognosis after radiotherapy for stage I lung cancer. Using two-round multiplex PCR, the authors amplified TCR beta CDR3 from genomic DNA. Initially, in first-round PCR, primers specific to each TRBV and TRBJ gene were used. One entry per CDR3 protein results from TCRdb running MiXCR on the multiplex PCR reads. The sample holds 30,000 to 40,000 distinct CDR3 sequences, roughly a third seen once. Sequences were derived from PBMCs, sampled before or after stereotactic body radiation therapy (not recorded which). These TCRs come from a donor over 45 with non-small cell lung cancer.

This clonotype was seen ten or more times. V gene TRBV28 combines with J gene TRBJ1-1, with D possibly matching TRBD1 (6 bases). The CDR3 is 12 residues long. Germline CDR1 MDHEN, CDR2 SYDVKM. The V end was cut by 8 bases, the J end by 6 bases, with 13 bases between. The CDR3: CASHRVNAEAFF. The CDR3 DNA reads as TGTGCCAGCCACAGGGTTAACGCTGAAGCTTTCTTT.

This clonotype was picked up many times. The V gene is TRBV20-1, the J gene TRBJ1-5; D possibly corresponds to TRBD1 (5 bases). The V gene's germline CDR1 is DFQATT and CDR2 SNEGSKA (reference sequence). Trimming stripped 0 bases from V and 7 bases from J, with 13 bases between. The CDR3 has 14 residues. The CDR3 sequence is CSARDWPEGQPQHF. Written as DNA, the CDR3 is TGCAGTGCTAGAGATTGGCCGGAGGGGCAGCCCCAGCATTTT.

This clonotype has ten or more counts. This chain uses TRBV6-1 with TRBJ2-3; D may correspond to TRBD1 or TRBD2 (5 bases each). This CDR3 has 15 residues. The germline V gene has CDR1 MNHNS and CDR2 SASEGT. Trimming removed 6 bases at V and 2 bases at J, with 15 bases between. The CDR3 region is CASSPLSGHTDTQYF. CDR3 DNA sequence: TGTGCCAGCAGCCCTTTGAGCGGACACACAGATACGCAGTATTTT.

This chain joins TRBV5-5 and TRBJ2-5; a possible D gene is TRBD2 (5 bases). Trimming shortened V by 0 bases and J by 0 bases, and 9 bases separated the two germline ends. This CDR3 region has 15 residues. The germline gives CDR1 SGHKS, CDR2 YYEKEE (reference sequence). CDR3 in DNA: TGTGCCAGCAGCTTGGTTCCGGGGTACCAAGAGACCCAGTACTTC. It yields the protein CASSLVPGYQETQYF.